Listed below are T cell receptor beta chains from one sample, sequenced in a study of blood T cells in healthy people across ages. TCRdb used MiXCR to reprocess the 5' RACE reads, holding one entry per CDR3 protein. The table shows some 730,000 distinct CDR3 sequences, with approximately 22% occurring only once. The sample taken for sequencing was blood. The receptors here all came from a man between 65 and 85 years old in good health. Both conserved end residues are part of each CDR3. The D gene is left open where the match is weak. Clone size is shown for a subset of rows, as once, few, many or a class of expanded clone.

TRBJ2-5 16 . TRBV12-3/TRBV12-4 . TGTGCCGGCAGTGAAAATCGTGGGCAGAGCCTTTACGAGCAGTACTTT CAGSENRGQSLYEQYF
TRBJ1-2 13 . TRBV20-1 . TGCAGTGCTCCGTCGGAGACCATCTATGGCTACACCTTC CSAPSETIYGYTF
TRBJ2-3 10 . TRBV29-1 . TGCAGCGCTGATTCAGATACGCAGTATTTT CSADSDTQYF
TRBJ2-3 16 . TRBV29-1 TRBD2 TGCAGCGTTGAAGTCCCACTAGCGATTCACACAGATACGCAGTATTTT CSVEVPLAIHTDTQYF
TRBJ1-2 13 . TRBV7-9 . TGTGCCAGCAGCCCCGGAGATAGGGCTGGCTACACCTTC CASSPGDRAGYTF
TRBJ2-4 14 . TRBV4-2 . TGTGCCAGCAGCCAAGATCTTACTATCCACATTCAGTACTTC CASSQDLTIHIQYF
TRBJ2-1 13 few TRBV20-1 TRBD2 TGCAGTGCCCCAGCGGGGGGAGGGAATGAGCAGTTCTTC CSAPAGGGNEQFF
TRBJ2-3 14 few TRBV7-8 TRBD2 TGTGCCAGCAGCCCGGGACTAGCGGGAGAGGCGCAGTATTTT CASSPGLAGEAQYF
TRBJ1-4 15 . TRBV7-8 TRBD1 TGTGCCAGCAGCTTATGGGACAGGGGTAATGAAAAACTGTTTTTT CASSLWDRGNEKLFF
TRBJ1-1 14 few TRBV5-1 . TGCGCCAGCAGCCCGTGGGGGAGCAGAACTGAAGCTTTCTTT CASSPWGSRTEAFF
TRBJ2-7 13 . TRBV5-1 TRBD2 TGCGCCAGCAGCCTCACTAGCGACCACGAGCAGTACTTC CASSLTSDHEQYF
TRBJ1-1 11 few TRBV12-3/TRBV12-4 . TGTGCCGTTTCGTCGAACACTGAAGCTTTCTTT CAVSSNTEAFF
TRBJ2-1 15 . TRBV12-3/TRBV12-4 TRBD2 TGTGCCAGCAGTTTCACTAGCGCGGGGCTCTATGAGCAGTTCTTC CASSFTSAGLYEQFF
TRBJ1-4 14 few TRBV25-1 . TGTGCCACGGACGGTGGAGGGATTAATGAAAAACTGTTTTTT CATDGGGINEKLFF
TRBJ1-2 11 . TRBV4-1 . TGCGCCAGCAGGGCAGGGGATGGCTACACCTTC CASRAGDGYTF
TRBJ2-7 12 few TRBV6-5 . TGTGCCAGCAGCCGGACTATCTACGAGCAGTACTTC CASSRTIYEQYF
TRBJ1-1 13 . TRBV12-3/TRBV12-4 . TGTGCCAGCAGTCAGAACAGTTACACTGAAGCTTTCTTT CASSQNSYTEAFF
TRBJ2-3 15 few TRBV6-4 TRBD2 TGTGCCAGCAGTCCCGCGGGACTAGGGACAGATACGCAGTATTTT CASSPAGLGTDTQYF
TRBJ2-1 14 few TRBV20-1 TRBD1 TGCAGTGGAACCCCGGGGACAGGCTACAATGAGCAGTTCTTC CSGTPGTGYNEQFF
TRBJ2-1 16 few TRBV5-6 TRBD2 TGTGCCAGCAGCTTGAGGGTAGCGGGAGGGTCGGATGAGCAGTTCTTC CASSLRVAGGSDEQFF
TRBJ1-3 17 few TRBV9 . TGTGCCAGCAGCGGCAGGGTGAGAGGCTCATCTGGAAACACCATATATTTT CASSGRVRGSSGNTIYF
TRBJ1-1 14 . TRBV7-9 TRBD1 TGTGCCAGCAGCCAGGGACAGGGCTCACCCGAAGCTTTCTTT CASSQGQGSPEAFF
TRBJ2-1 17 many TRBV29-1 . TGCAGCGTTGACGCAAAGGGACACCAGAGCTCCTACAATGAGCAGTTCTTC CSVDAKGHQSSYNEQFF
TRBJ2-5 15 . TRBV7-2 TRBD2 TGTGCCAGCAGTTCACCAACGAGCGGGAGAGAGACCCAGTACTTC CASSSPTSGRETQYF
TRBJ2-5 14 . TRBV10-3 TRBD1 TGTGCCATCAGAGAGGCAGGGGGCCTAGAGACCCAGTACTTC CAIREAGGLETQYF
TRBJ2-1 12 . TRBV24-1 . TGTGCCACCAGGGGGGTTGCGGAAGAGCAGTTCTTC CATRGVAEEQFF
TRBJ2-3 16 few TRBV2 TRBD1 TGTGCCAGCAGTAAACAGGGGCGAGCTAGCACAGATACGCAGTATTTT CASSKQGRASTDTQYF
TRBJ1-4 14 few TRBV18 . TGTGCCAGCGCCCCGCGGGAGATAGATGAAAAACTGTTTTTT CASAPREIDEKLFF
TRBJ2-1 16 . TRBV5-1 . TGCGCCAGCAGCTTTAGGGGAGATTCGTCCAACAATGAGCAGTTCTTC CASSFRGDSSNNEQFF